These 5 T cell receptor beta chains were sequenced from one sample in a study of PD-L1 blockade in urothelial cancer. Measured with immunoSEQ multiplex PCR; TCRdb has only the in-frame clones, and not every one. The sample has tens of thousands of clones, 70% to 85% seen once; the top ten hold less than 4.5%. The input for sequencing was PBMCs, taken around atezolizumab (anti-PD-L1) treatment. The receptors originated from a man in his 70s with urothelial cancer.

The gene calls are TRBV7-2 and TRBJ2-5; 8 bases fit TRBD2. Germline CDR1 and CDR2: SGHTA and FQGNSA. This CDR3 spans 15 amino acids. After removal of 5 bases from V and 5 bases from J, the junction contained 10 bases not matched to a gene. CDR3 sequence: CASSPRRGGGETQYF. CDR3 in DNA: TGTGCCAGCAGCCCAAGACGGGGGGGCGGTGAGACCCAGTACTTC.

The V gene is TRBV7-9, the J gene TRBJ2-7, with 8 positions matching TRBD1. The CDR3 is 13 amino acids. The ends lost 5 bases at V and 4 bases at J; junction bases unmatched: 4. Germline V gene lookup returns CDR1 SEHNR and CDR2 FQNEAQ (reference sequence). CDR3 bases: TGTGCCAGCAGCCCGAGACAGGGGTACGAGCAGTACTTC. It specifies CASSPRQGYEQYF.

The chain recombines TRBV9 with TRBJ2-6; D is unresolved. This CDR3 is 17 amino acids long. In germline, CDR1 is SGDLS, CDR2 YYNGEE. With 0 bases removed from V and 0 bases from J, the gap between germline ends came to 10 bases. CDR3 in amino acids: CASSVVGGSSGANVLTF. Here the CDR3 DNA reads TGTGCCAGCAGCGTAGTCGGCGGAAGCTCTGGGGCCAACGTCCTGACTTTC.

This clone was seen a few times. The chain carries TRBV4-1 and TRBJ2-1, with 10 bases fitting TRBD2. The CDR3 totals 17 residues. V lost 2 bases and J lost 4; bases outside the gene matches: 8. CDR1 is MGHRA, CDR2 YSYEKL, per germline. In DNA form, the CDR3 reads TGCGCCAGCAGCCAAAGTCTGGCTAGCGGGAGTTACAATGAGCAGTTCTTC. It is translated as CASSQSLASGSYNEQFF.

This clone was picked up many times. In DNA, the CDR3 is TGTGCCAGTAGTATAAAGGGGGACACTGAAGCTTTCTTT. Protein sequence: CASSIKGDTEAFF. The V gene is TRBV19, the J gene TRBJ1-1, with D maybe TRBD1 (6 bases). The CDR3 has 13 amino acids. V lost 2 bases, J lost 3 bases, and 7 bases lay in between. Germline V gene data show CDR1 as LNHDA and CDR2 as SQIVND (reference sequence).